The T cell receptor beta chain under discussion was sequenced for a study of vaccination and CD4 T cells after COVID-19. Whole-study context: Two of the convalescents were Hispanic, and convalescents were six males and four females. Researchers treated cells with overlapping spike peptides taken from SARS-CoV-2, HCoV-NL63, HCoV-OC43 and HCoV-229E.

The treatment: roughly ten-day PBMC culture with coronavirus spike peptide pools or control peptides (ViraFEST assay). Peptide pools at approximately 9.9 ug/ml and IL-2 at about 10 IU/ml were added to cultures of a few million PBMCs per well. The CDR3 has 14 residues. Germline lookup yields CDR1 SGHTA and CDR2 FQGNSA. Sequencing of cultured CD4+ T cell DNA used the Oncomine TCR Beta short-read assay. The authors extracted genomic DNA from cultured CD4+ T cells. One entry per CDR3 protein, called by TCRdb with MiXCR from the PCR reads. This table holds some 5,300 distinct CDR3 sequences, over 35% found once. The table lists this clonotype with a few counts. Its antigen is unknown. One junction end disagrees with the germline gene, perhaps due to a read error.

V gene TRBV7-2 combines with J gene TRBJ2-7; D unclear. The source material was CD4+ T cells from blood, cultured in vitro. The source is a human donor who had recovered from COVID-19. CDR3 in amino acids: CASSPRSQSGEQYF. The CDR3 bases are TGTGCCAGCAGCCCGCGGAGTCAGAGTGGCGAGCAGTACTTT. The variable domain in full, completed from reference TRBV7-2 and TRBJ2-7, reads GAGVSQSPSNKVTEKGKDVELRCDPISGHTALYWYRQSLGQGLEFLIYFQGNSAPDKSGLPSDRFSAERTGGSVSTLTIQRTQQEDSAVYLCASSPRSQSGEQYFGPGTRLTVT.